This T cell receptor beta chain is drawn from a study of blood T cell repertoires in COVID-19. Study-level background: Spain, Italy and the United States supplied samples that represented acute and convalescent COVID-19.

Trimming removed 6 bases from V and 1 base from J; junction bases left unmatched: 13. The CDR3 extends over 18 amino acids. The germline V gene has CDR1 LNHDA and CDR2 SQIVND (reference sequence). Grouping used clinical history reported by participants in a survey and questionnaire. The authors' processing: Researchers report that nucleated cell counts were estimated from reference gene primer amplification. Measured with immunoSEQ multiplex PCR; TCRdb has only the in-frame clones, and not every one. That table is the source of V, J and clone size, and D and trimming were worked out from the DNA. The sample has approximately 140,000 clones, around 84% seen once; the top ten hold more than 4.5%.

The sample taken for sequencing was PBMCs or T cells enriched from blood (not recorded which). This TCR came from a woman aged 45-59 years who had been exposed to COVID-19. This chain joins TRBV19 and TRBJ2-2; the match to TRBD1 covers 8 bases. CDR3 sequence: CASSPVWGQALNTGELFF. The CDR3 DNA reads TGTGCCAGTAGCCCGGTTTGGGGACAGGCCTTGAACACCGGGGAGCTGTTTTTT.